This T cell receptor beta chain was recorded in a study of T cells in Graves' hyperthyroidism and ophthalmopathy. The source material, RNA transcripts, was used to amplify TCR beta CDR3 regions. The HTBI primer set drove a first-round RT-PCR of the TCR CDR3. TCRdb itself ran the multiplex PCR reads through MiXCR, one entry per CDR3 protein. The sample lists 650,000 to 850,000 distinct CDR3 sequences; under 20% were seen once. Points on this clonotype: A junction boundary mismatches the germline segment, possibly from a read error.

The CDR3 extends over 12 amino acids. Germline V gives CDR1 DFQATT, CDR2 SNEGSKA (reference sequence). PBMCs came from more than 9.5 ml fresh peripheral blood. The sequencing sample was made of blood. This TCR was sampled from a woman aged 45-59 years with Graves' hyperthyroidism that later progressed to Graves' ophthalmopathy. V gene TRBV20-1 combines with J gene TRBJ2-1, with D perhaps matching TRBD1 or TRBD2 (5 bases each). The CDR3, as DNA: TGCAGTGCCAGAGCGGACACCAATGAGCGGTTCTTC. Encoded protein: CSARADTNERFF.